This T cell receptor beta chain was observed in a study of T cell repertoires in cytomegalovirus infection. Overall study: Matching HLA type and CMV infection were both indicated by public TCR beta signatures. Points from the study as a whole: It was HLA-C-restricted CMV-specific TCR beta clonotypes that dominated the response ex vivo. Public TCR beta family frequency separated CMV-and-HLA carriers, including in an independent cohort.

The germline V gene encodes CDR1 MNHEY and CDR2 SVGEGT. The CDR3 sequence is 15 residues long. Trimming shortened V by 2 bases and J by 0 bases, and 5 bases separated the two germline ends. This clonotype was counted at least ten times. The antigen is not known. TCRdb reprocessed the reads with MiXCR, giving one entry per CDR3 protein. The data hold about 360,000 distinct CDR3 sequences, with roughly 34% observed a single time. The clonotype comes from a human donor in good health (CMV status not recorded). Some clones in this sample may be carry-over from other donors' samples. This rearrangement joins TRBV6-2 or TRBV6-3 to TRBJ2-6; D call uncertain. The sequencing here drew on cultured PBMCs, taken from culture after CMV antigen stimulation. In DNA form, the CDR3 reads TGTGCCAGCAGTTACGGTGACTCTGGGGCCAACGTCCTGACTTTC. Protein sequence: CASSYGDSGANVLTF.